The following is a TCR beta chain sequence with its context. The antigen is not known. Donors included only healthy HIV-negative adults lacking recent acute infections or vaccinations. The data belong to a study of shared clonotypes between healthy human individuals. General observations from the study: Larger estimated richness was generally seen in naive subsets than in memory subsets. The naive CD4 repertoires of a few donors were compared, and approximately 5% of clonotypes were shared.

Profiling relied on immunoSEQ multiplex PCR, and the TCRdb table lists in-frame clones only, not all of them. The sample lists about 1.5 million clones, 96% seen once, with more than 0.9% in the top ten. This CDR3 spans 17 amino acids. V lost 3 bases, J lost 0 bases, and 7 bases stayed unmatched. Germline V gene data show CDR1 as LNHDA and CDR2 as SQIVND (reference sequence). The V gene is TRBV19, the J gene TRBJ1-5; 8 bases fit TRBD1. The sequenced sample was naive CD4+ T cells sorted from blood. Documented subset: CD45RA+ positively selected. The clonotype comes from a man aged 30 to 39 in good health. CDR3 coding DNA: TGTGCCAGTAGTATCCTTCGACAGGGGCTTAGCAATCAGCCCCAGCATTTT. Amino acid sequence: CASSILRQGLSNQPQHF. The full variable domain, its missing parts supplied by reference TRBV19 and TRBJ1-5, is DGGITQSPKYLFRKEGQNVTLSCEQNLNHDAMYWYRQDPGQGLRLIYYSQIVNDFQKGDIAEGYSVSREKKESFPLTVTSAQKNPTAFYLCASSILRQGLSNQPQHFGDGTRLSIL.